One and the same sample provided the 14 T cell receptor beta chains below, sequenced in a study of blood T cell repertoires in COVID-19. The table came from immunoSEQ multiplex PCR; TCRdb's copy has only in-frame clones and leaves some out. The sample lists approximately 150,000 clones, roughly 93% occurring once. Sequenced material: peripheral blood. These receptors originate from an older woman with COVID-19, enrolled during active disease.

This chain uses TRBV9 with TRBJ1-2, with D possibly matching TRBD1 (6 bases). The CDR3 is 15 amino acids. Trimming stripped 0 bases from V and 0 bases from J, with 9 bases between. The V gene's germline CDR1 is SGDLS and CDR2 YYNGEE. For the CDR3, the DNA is TGTGCCAGCAGCGTAGGGACAGATTCTAACTATGGCTACACCTTC. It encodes CASSVGTDSNYGYTF. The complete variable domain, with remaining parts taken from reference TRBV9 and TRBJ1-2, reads DSGVTQTPKHLITATGQRVTLRCSPRSGDLSVYWYQQSLDQGLQFLIQYYNGEERAKGNILERFSAQQFPDLHSELNLSSLELGDSALYFCASSVGTDSNYGYTFGSGTRLTVV.

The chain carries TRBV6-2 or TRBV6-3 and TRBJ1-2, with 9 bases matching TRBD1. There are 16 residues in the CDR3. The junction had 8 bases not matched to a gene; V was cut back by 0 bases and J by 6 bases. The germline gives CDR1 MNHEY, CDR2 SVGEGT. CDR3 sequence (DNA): TGTGCCAGCAGTTACTCCGCCTCCGGGACAGGGAATGGCTACACCTTC. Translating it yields CASSYSASGTGNGYTF.

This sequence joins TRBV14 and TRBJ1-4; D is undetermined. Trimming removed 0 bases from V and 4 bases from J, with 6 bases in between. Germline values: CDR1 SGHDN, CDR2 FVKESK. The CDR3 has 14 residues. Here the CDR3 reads CASSQELLNEKLFF. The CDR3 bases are TGTGCCAGCAGCCAAGAACTCCTTAATGAAAAACTGTTTTTT.

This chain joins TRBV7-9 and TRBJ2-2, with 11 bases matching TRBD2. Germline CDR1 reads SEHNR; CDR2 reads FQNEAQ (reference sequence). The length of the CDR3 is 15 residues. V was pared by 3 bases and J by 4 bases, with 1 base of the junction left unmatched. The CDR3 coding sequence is TGTGCCAGCAGCTTTGGGACTAGCGGCACCGGGGAGCTGTTTTTT. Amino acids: CASSFGTSGTGELFF.

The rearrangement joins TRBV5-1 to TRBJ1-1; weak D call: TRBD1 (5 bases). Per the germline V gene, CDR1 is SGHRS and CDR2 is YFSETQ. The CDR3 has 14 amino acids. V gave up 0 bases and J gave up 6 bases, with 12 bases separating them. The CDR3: CASSLDRREAEAFF. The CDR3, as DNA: TGCGCCAGCAGCTTGGACAGGAGGGAAGCTGAAGCTTTCTTT.

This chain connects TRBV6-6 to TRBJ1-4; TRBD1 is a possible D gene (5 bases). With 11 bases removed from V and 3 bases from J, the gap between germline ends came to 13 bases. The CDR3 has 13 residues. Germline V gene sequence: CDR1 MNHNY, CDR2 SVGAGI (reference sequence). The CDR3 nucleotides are TGTGCCGGGAGGGGAGCAGCTAATGAAAAACTGTTTTTT. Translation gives CAGRGAANEKLFF.

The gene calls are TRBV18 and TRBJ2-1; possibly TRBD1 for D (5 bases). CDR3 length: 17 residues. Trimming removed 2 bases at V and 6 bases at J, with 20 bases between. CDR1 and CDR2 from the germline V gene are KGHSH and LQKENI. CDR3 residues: CASSPGSPRTSGNEQFF. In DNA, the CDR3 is TGTGCCAGCTCACCAGGTTCCCCGAGGACATCTGGCAATGAGCAGTTCTTC.

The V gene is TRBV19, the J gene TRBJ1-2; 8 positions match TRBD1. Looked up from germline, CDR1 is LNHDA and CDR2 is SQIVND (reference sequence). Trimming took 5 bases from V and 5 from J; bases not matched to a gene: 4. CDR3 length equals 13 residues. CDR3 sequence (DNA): TGTGCCAGTAGTCAGGGGGCCAGATATGGCTACACCTTC. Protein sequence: CASSQGARYGYTF.

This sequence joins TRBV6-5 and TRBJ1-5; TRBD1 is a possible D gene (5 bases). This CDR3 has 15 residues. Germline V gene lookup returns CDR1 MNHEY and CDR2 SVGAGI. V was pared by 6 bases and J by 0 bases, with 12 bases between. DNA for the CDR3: TGTGCCAGCAGGGTGGGGGGTCATAGCAATCAGCCCCAGCATTTT. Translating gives CASRVGGHSNQPQHF.

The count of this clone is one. The CDR3 nucleotides are TGTGCCAGCAGCCCCTCGGGGGGCGTAGAGACCCAGTACTTC. Translated: CASSPSGGVETQYF. The chain couples TRBV7-3 to TRBJ2-5; maybe TRBD2 (7 bases). Trimming took 5 bases from V and 4 from J, leaving 14 bases between them. This CDR3 region has 14 residues. CDR1 and CDR2 from the germline V gene are SGHTA and FQGTGA.

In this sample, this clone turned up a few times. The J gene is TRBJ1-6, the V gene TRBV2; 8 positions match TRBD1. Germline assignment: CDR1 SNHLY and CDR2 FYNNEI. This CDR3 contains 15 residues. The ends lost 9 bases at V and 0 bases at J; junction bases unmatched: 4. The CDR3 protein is CARGQGFSYNSPLHF. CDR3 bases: TGTGCCAGAGGACAGGGTTTCTCCTATAATTCACCCCTCCACTTT.

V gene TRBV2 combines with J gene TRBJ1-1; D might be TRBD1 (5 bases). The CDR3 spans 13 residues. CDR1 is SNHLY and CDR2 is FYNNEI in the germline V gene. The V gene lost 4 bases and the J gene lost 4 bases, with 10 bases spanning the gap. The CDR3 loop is CASSVGGGTEAFF. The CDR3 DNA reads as TGTGCCAGCAGTGTTGGGGGGGGCACTGAAGCTTTCTTT. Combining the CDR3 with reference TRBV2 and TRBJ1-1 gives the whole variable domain EPEVTQTPSHQVTQMGQEVILRCVPISNHLYFYWYRQILGQKVEFLVSFYNNEISEKSEIFDDQFSVERPDGSNFTLKIRSTKLEDSAMYFCASSVGGGTEAFFGQGTRLTVV.

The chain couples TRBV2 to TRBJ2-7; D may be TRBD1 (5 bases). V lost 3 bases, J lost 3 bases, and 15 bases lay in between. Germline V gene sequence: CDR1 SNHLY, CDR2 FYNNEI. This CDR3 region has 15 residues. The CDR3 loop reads CASSDIQGPLYEQYF. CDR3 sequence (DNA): TGTGCCAGCAGTGACATTCAGGGTCCGCTCTACGAGCAGTACTTC.

DNA for the CDR3: TGCGCCAGCAGCTTGGGCCACGGGACAGGGCCGTACTTCTTT. Translation: CASSLGHGTGPYFF. This chain links TRBV5-1 with TRBJ1-1, with TRBD1 matching 9 bases. The CDR3 length is 14 residues. Germline V lookup: CDR1 SGHRS, CDR2 YFSETQ. V shed 0 bases, J shed 14 bases, and the junction held 11 bases outside the gene matches.